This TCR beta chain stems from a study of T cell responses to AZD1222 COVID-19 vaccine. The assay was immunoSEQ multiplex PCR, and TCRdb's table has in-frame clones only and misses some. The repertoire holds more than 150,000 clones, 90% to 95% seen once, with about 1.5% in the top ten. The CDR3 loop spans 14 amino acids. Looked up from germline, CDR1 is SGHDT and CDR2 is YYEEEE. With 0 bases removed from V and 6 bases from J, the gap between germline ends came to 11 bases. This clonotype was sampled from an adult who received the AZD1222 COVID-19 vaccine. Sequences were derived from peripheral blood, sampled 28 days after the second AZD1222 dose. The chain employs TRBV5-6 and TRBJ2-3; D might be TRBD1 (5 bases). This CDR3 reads CASSLGQGRDTQYF. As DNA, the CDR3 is TGTGCCAGCAGCTTGGGGCAGGGCAGGGATACGCAGTATTTT. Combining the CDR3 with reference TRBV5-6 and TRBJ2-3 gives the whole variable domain DAGVTQSPTHLIKTRGQQVTLRCSPKSGHDTVSWYQQALGQGPQFIFQYYEEEERQRGNFPDRFSGHQFPNYSSELNVNALLLGDSALYLCASSLGQGRDTQYFGPGTRLTVL.